What follows describes a single TCR beta chain. Germline assignment: CDR1 LGHDT and CDR2 YNNKEL (reference sequence). Trimming stripped 1 base from V and 2 bases from J, with 10 bases between. The CDR3 runs 15 residues. This entry is derived from a study of blood T cell repertoires in COVID-19. Profiling relied on immunoSEQ multiplex PCR, and the TCRdb table lists in-frame clones only, not all of them. The sample yields roughly 230,000 clones, about 88% seen once. The sequence was collected from a man between 65 and 85 years old with acute or convalescent COVID-19. Source material: peripheral blood. This chain uses TRBV3-1 (or the pseudogene TRBV3-2) with TRBJ2-3, with a possible D match to TRBD2 (5 bases). The CDR3 region has the DNA TGTGCCAGCAGCCAAGGGGCTAGCAACACAGATACGCAGTATTTT. Amino acid sequence: CASSQGASNTDTQYF.